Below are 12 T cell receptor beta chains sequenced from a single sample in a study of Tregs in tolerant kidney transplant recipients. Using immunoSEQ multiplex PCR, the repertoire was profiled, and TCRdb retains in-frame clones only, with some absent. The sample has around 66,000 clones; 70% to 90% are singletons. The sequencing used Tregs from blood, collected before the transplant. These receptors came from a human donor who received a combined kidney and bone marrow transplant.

The CDR3 nucleotides are TGTGCCAGCTGGCGCGGGAACGGGGAGCTGTTTTTT. This encodes CASWRGNGELFF. The chain employs TRBV6-6 and TRBJ2-2, with D tentatively TRBD2 (6 bases). Trimming shortened V by 8 bases and J by 7 bases, and 11 bases separated the two germline ends. Germline CDR1 and CDR2: MNHNY and SVGAGI (reference sequence). The CDR3 contains 12 residues.

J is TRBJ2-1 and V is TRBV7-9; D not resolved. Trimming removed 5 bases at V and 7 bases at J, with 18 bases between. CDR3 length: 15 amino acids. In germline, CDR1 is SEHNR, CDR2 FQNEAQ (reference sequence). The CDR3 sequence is CASSLDRTVHNEQFF. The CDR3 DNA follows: TGTGCCAGCAGCCTAGACCGTACAGTTCATAATGAGCAGTTCTTC.

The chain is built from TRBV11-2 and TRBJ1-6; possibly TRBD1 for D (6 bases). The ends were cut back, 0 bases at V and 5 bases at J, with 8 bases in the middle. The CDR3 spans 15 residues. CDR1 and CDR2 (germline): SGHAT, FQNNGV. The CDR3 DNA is TGTGCCAGCAGCTTAGACAGGGGAAATAATTCACCCCTCCACTTT. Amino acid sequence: CASSLDRGNNSPLHF.

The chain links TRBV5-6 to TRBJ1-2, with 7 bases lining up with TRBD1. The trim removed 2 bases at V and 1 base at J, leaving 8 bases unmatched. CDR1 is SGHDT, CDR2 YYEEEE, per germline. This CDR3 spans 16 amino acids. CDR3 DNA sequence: TGTGCCAGCAGCTTAGTCCCGGGACAGTATAACTATGGCTACACCTTC. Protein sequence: CASSLVPGQYNYGYTF.

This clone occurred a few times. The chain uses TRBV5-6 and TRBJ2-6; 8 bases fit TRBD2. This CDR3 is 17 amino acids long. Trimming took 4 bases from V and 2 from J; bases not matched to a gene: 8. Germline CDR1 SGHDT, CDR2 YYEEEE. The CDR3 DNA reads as TGTGCCAGCAGCCCGGGGGGGCGCGTCCCTGGGGCCAACGTCCTGACTTTC. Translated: CASSPGGRVPGANVLTF.

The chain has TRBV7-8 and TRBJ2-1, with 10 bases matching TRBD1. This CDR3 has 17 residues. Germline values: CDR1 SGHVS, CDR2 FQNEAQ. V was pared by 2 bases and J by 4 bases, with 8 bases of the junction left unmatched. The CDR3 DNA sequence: TGTGCCAGCAGCTTACCTCGACAGGGGGCAGGGTACAATGAGCAGTTCTTC. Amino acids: CASSLPRQGAGYNEQFF.

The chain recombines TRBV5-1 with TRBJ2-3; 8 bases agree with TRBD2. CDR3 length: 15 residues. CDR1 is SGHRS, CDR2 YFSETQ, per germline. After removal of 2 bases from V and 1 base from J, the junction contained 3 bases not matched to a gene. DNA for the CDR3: TGCGCCAGCAGCTTTAGCGGGGTTGGCACAGATACGCAGTATTTT. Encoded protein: CASSFSGVGTDTQYF.

The CDR3 protein is CASSLGTGYEQYF. The DNA of the CDR3 is TGTGCCAGCAGTTTGGGGACTGGCTACGAGCAGTACTTC. This chain uses TRBV27 with TRBJ2-7; D may be TRBD2 (6 bases). The CDR3 spans 13 residues. V was shortened by 3 bases and J by 3 bases, with 9 bases between the two germline ends. The germline CDR1 and CDR2 sequences are MNHEY and SMNVEV (reference sequence).

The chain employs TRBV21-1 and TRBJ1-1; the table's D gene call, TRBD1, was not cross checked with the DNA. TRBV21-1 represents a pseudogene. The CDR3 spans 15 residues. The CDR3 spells CASSKRDKGRTEAFF. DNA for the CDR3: TGTGCCAGCAGCAAACGGGACAAGGGTAGAACTGAAGCTTTCTTT.

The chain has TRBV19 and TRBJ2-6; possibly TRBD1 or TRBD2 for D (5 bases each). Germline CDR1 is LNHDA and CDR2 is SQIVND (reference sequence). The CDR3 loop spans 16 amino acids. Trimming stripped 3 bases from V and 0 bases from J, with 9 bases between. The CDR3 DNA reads TGTGCCAGTAGTATCGGGGCCCTCTCTGGGGCCAACGTCCTGACTTTC. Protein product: CASSIGALSGANVLTF.

Here the CDR3 reads CSARWNYGYTF. The DNA of the CDR3 is TGCAGTGCTAGGTGGAACTATGGCTACACCTTC. V is TRBV20-1 and J is TRBJ1-2; D is ambiguous. V dropped 3 bases and J dropped 2 bases, with 4 bases sitting between them. CDR1 is DFQATT and CDR2 is SNEGSKA in the germline V gene (reference sequence). CDR3 length: 11 amino acids.

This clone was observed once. The CDR3: CATTPGTRAYNEQFF. Here the CDR3 DNA reads TGTGCCACCACCCCCGGGACTAGGGCCTACAATGAGCAGTTCTTC. The V call is TRBV15, the J call TRBJ2-1, with TRBD2 matching 8 bases. V trimming: 7 bases; J trimming: 2 bases; junction bases outside the gene matches: 7. The CDR3 covers 15 residues. CDR1 LNHNV and CDR2 YYDKDF come from the germline V gene (reference sequence).